Shown below are 9 T cell receptor beta chains from a single sample sequenced in a study of blood T cell repertoires in COVID-19 (dated by TCRdb to the early 2020s). The library was obtained by the immunoSEQ multiplex PCR assay. TCRdb re-hosts the immuneACCESS table, in-frame sequences only. Its copies lack some clones; in the studies checked, an unresolved V gene accounts for under half of them, and the cause for the rest is not known. The sample records under 200,000 clones, about four fifths of which are singletons. The ten largest clonotypes hold about 2% of the sample. Sequencing used peripheral blood. These receptor sequences come from a woman at least 80 years old with acute or convalescent COVID-19.

The chain carries TRBV6-5 and TRBJ2-1; unclear D gene. The CDR3 loop spans 13 amino acids. Trimming left V 4 bases short and J 0 bases short, with 4 bases between. Germline loops: CDR1 MNHEY, CDR2 SVGAGI. CDR3 DNA sequence: TGTGCCAGCAGTTTGAGCTCCTACAATGAGCAGTTCTTC. This translates into CASSLSSYNEQFF.

The CDR3 DNA reads TGCAGCGTTTCGGGACTCCTGAACTCTGGAAACACCATATATTTT. It codes for CSVSGLLNSGNTIYF. This sequence joins TRBV29-1 and TRBJ1-3; TRBD1 might be the D (5 bases). V lost 5 bases to trimming and J lost 0 bases, with 14 bases between them. The CDR3 runs 15 residues. Germline CDR1 SQVTM, CDR2 ANQGSEA.

The V gene is TRBV4-3, the J gene TRBJ2-3; D gene unclear. Deletions cut 2 bases from V and 3 bases from J, with 6 bases between. Germline CDR1 is LGHNA and CDR2 is YSLEER. There are 13 residues in the CDR3. CDR3 region: CASSQQLTDTQYF. The CDR3 DNA reads as TGCGCCAGCAGCCAACAGTTGACAGATACGCAGTATTTT.

This rearrangement joins TRBV2 to TRBJ1-4; D unresolved. V was shortened by 6 bases and J by 4 bases, with 12 bases between the two germline ends. Germline values: CDR1 SNHLY, CDR2 FYNNEI. The CDR3 loop spans 14 amino acids. In DNA, the CDR3 is TGTGCCAGCAGACGTGGCAATTTTAATGAAAAACTGTTTTTT. Protein: CASRRGNFNEKLFF. Drawing the rest from reference TRBV2 and TRBJ1-4, the complete variable domain is EPEVTQTPSHQVTQMGQEVILRCVPISNHLYFYWYRQILGQKVEFLVSFYNNEISEKSEIFDDQFSVERPDGSNFTLKIRSTKLEDSAMYFCASRRGNFNEKLFFGSGTQLSVL.

The chain carries TRBV5-5 and TRBJ1-1; 10 bases match TRBD1. Germline CDR1 and CDR2: SGHKS and YYEKEE (reference sequence). With 2 bases clipped from V and 4 bases from J, the junction kept 5 bases outside the gene matches. The CDR3 length is 15 residues. CDR3 in amino acids: CASSFTWTGGTEAFF. The DNA of the CDR3 is TGTGCCAGCAGCTTCACTTGGACAGGGGGCACTGAAGCTTTCTTT.

The genes are TRBV28 and TRBJ1-2, with D tentatively TRBD1 (5 bases). Per germline, CDR1 MDHEN and CDR2 SYDVKM. Trimming removed 6 bases from V and 2 bases from J, with 19 bases in between. The CDR3 length is 16 residues. CDR3 sequence reads: CASSPLPQGLNYGYTF. The CDR3 DNA reads TGTGCCAGCAGCCCGTTACCTCAGGGTCTAAACTATGGCTACACCTTC.

The chain employs TRBV2 and TRBJ1-1; D is unclear. V was trimmed by 5 bases and J by 6 bases, leaving 10 bases between them. CDR3 length: 12 residues. The germline V gene encodes CDR1 SNHLY and CDR2 FYNNEI. CDR3 region: CASSHDRAEAFF. Written as DNA, the CDR3 is TGTGCCAGCAGTCATGATCGGGCTGAAGCTTTCTTT.

The chain uses TRBV28 and TRBJ1-2; 9 bases map to TRBD1. Germline V gene lookup returns CDR1 MDHEN and CDR2 SYDVKM. This CDR3 is built from 16 residues. Trimming at V came to 7 bases and at J to 2 bases, leaving 11 bases not matched to a gene. The chain's CDR3 is CASTIPGGQGNYGYTF. CDR3 in DNA: TGTGCCAGCACCATCCCTGGCGGACAGGGGAACTATGGCTACACCTTC.

This clone was counted a single time. The CDR3 loop reads CASSLGLAGTDTQYF. CDR3 nucleotide sequence: TGTGCCAGCAGCTTGGGACTAGCGGGCACAGATACGCAGTATTTT. The chain joins TRBV5-4 to TRBJ2-3; TRBD2 matches at 9 bases. Trimming took 0 bases from V and 1 from J; bases not matched to a gene: 0. CDR1 and CDR2 (germline): SGHNT, YYREEE (reference sequence). CDR3 length: 15 amino acids.